This is a list of T cell receptor beta chains from one sample in a study of human T cells and chemical hapten exposure. TCRdb redid the calling of the RACE reads with MiXCR, one entry per CDR3 protein. The sample lists about 85,000 distinct CDR3 sequences, 11% occurring once. Sequenced material: whole blood, taken in connection with sensitization to the hapten diphenylcyclopropenone (DPC). The receptor set was obtained from a man between 18 and 35 years old with alopecia areata. Some clones in this sample may be carry-over from other donors' samples. Both conserved end residues are part of each CDR3. D genes are given only for firm matches. Clone size is not always given. Where it is, it says once, few, many or a class for expanded clones.

D gene: .
V gene: TRBV5-5
clone size: medium-sized
J gene: TRBJ2-2
CDR3 DNA: TGTGCCAGCAGCTTGGCCCCAACAGACACCGGGGAGCTGTTTTTT
CDR3 protein: CASSLAPTDTGELFF

D gene: .
V gene: TRBV3-1
clone size: many
J gene: TRBJ1-1
CDR3 DNA: TGTGCCAGCAGCCAACGGAACACTGAAGCTTTCTTT
CDR3 protein: CASSQRNTEAFF

D gene: TRBD2
V gene: TRBV3-1
clone size: few
J gene: TRBJ2-3
CDR3 DNA: TGTGCCAGCAGCCAAGATCTTGGGAGCGGGGAGTCCACAGATACGCAGTATTTT
CDR3 protein: CASSQDLGSGESTDTQYF

D gene: .
V gene: TRBV20-1
clone size: few
J gene: TRBJ2-2
CDR3 DNA: TGCAGTGCTAGGATGGGGGGCCGGAACACCGGGGAGCTGTTTTTT
CDR3 protein: CSARMGGRNTGELFF

D gene: TRBD1
V gene: TRBV4-3
clone size: few
J gene: TRBJ2-5
CDR3 DNA: TGCGCCAGCAGCCAAGGATTAGACAGGGAAGAGACCCAGTACTTC
CDR3 protein: CASSQGLDREETQYF

D gene: TRBD1
V gene: TRBV5-1
clone size: .
J gene: TRBJ1-4
CDR3 DNA: TGCGCCAGCAGCTTGACCGGGACAGCCGAAAAACTGTTTTTT
CDR3 protein: CASSLTGTAEKLFF

D gene: .
V gene: TRBV12-2
clone size: few
J gene: TRBJ1-1
CDR3 DNA: TGTGCAAGTCGTTGGGACACTGAAGCTTTCTTT
CDR3 protein: CASRWDTEAFF

D gene: .
V gene: TRBV10-3
clone size: many
J gene: TRBJ2-4
CDR3 DNA: TGTGCCATCAGCGACGAAAACATTCAGTACTTC
CDR3 protein: CAISDENIQYF

D gene: TRBD2
V gene: TRBV24-1
clone size: few
J gene: TRBJ2-3
CDR3 DNA: TGTGCCACCAGTGATTCCGCGGGGGAGGGAGATACGCAGTATTTT
CDR3 protein: CATSDSAGEGDTQYF

D gene: TRBD1
V gene: TRBV6-1
clone size: .
J gene: TRBJ1-1
CDR3 DNA: TGTGCCAGCAGTGGACAGGGGGCGCAGGGTATCGGAGCTTTCTTT
CDR3 protein: CASSGQGAQGIGAFF

D gene: .
V gene: TRBV9
clone size: many
J gene: TRBJ2-2
CDR3 DNA: TGTGCCAGCAAATTGGGCCCCTCAGGGTCGGGCACCGGGGAGCTGTTTTTT
CDR3 protein: CASKLGPSGSGTGELFF

D gene: .
V gene: TRBV12-3/TRBV12-4
clone size: few
J gene: TRBJ2-1
CDR3 DNA: TGTGCCAGCACTTACGCGTTGGAGGGACAGGGGTTGTCTAGCGGGGAGTACAATGAGCAGTTCTTC
CDR3 protein: CASTYALEGQGLSSGEYNEQFF

D gene: .
V gene: TRBV27
clone size: .
J gene: TRBJ2-3
CDR3 DNA: TGTGCCAGCAGTTTATTCCCGGAGGGGAACACAGATACGCAGTATTTT
CDR3 protein: CASSLFPEGNTDTQYF

D gene: TRBD2
V gene: TRBV6-4
clone size: .
J gene: TRBJ2-1
CDR3 DNA: TGTGCCAGCAGTGGACTAGCGGGGGAGTACAATGAGCAGTTCTTC
CDR3 protein: CASSGLAGEYNEQFF

D gene: .
V gene: TRBV6-6
clone size: .
J gene: TRBJ1-2
CDR3 DNA: TGTGCCAGCAGTTACCCAGGGACGGACGGCTACACCTTC
CDR3 protein: CASSYPGTDGYTF

D gene: .
V gene: TRBV13
clone size: many
J gene: TRBJ2-6
CDR3 DNA: TGTGCCAGCAGCCCGACTGGGGCCAACGTCCTGACTTTC
CDR3 protein: CASSPTGANVLTF

D gene: .
V gene: TRBV28
clone size: .
J gene: TRBJ1-5
CDR3 DNA: TGTGCCAGCAGTTTGAGGGGGGGCGACCAGCCCCAGCATTTT
CDR3 protein: CASSLRGGDQPQHF

D gene: .
V gene: TRBV10-2
clone size: many
J gene: TRBJ2-3
CDR3 DNA: TGCGCCAGCAGTTTGAGTTTACGGTCAGATACGCAGTATTTT
CDR3 protein: CASSLSLRSDTQYF

D gene: TRBD2
V gene: TRBV19
clone size: .
J gene: TRBJ2-3
CDR3 DNA: TGTGCCAGTAGTTTTTCGGGTTTTGCTAGCGGGGGCACAGATACGCAGTATTTT
CDR3 protein: CASSFSGFASGGTDTQYF

D gene: .
V gene: TRBV7-6
clone size: few
J gene: TRBJ2-2
CDR3 DNA: TGTGCCAGCAGCGCCGGGACCTCCGTCCGGGAGCTGTTTTTT
CDR3 protein: CASSAGTSVRELFF

D gene: .
V gene: TRBV4-1
clone size: many
J gene: TRBJ1-1
CDR3 DNA: TGCGCCAGCAGCCAAGAAGGGCCCACAGGAGCCCGTGAAGCTTTCTTT
CDR3 protein: CASSQEGPTGAREAFF

D gene: .
V gene: TRBV24-1
clone size: few
J gene: TRBJ2-2
CDR3 DNA: TGTGCCACCAGTGCTCGGGACGGGGAGCTGTTTTTT
CDR3 protein: CATSARDGELFF

D gene: .
V gene: TRBV7-2
clone size: few
J gene: TRBJ1-2
CDR3 DNA: TGTGCCAGCAACTCGGGCTCCGTAGAAGGCTACACCTTC
CDR3 protein: CASNSGSVEGYTF

D gene: TRBD1
V gene: TRBV4-1
clone size: few
J gene: TRBJ1-2
CDR3 DNA: TGCGCCAGCAGCCAGGGGGACAGCCGGGGGTATGGCTACACCTTC
CDR3 protein: CASSQGDSRGYGYTF

D gene: .
V gene: TRBV9
clone size: many
J gene: TRBJ2-3
CDR3 DNA: TGTGCCAGCAGCGTACTGACAGATACGCAGTATTTT
CDR3 protein: CASSVLTDTQYF

D gene: .
V gene: TRBV7-9
clone size: few
J gene: TRBJ1-1
CDR3 DNA: TGTGCCAGCAGCTTAGCCTTTCGGGATACTGAAGCTTTCTTT
CDR3 protein: CASSLAFRDTEAFF

D gene: TRBD2
V gene: TRBV20-1
clone size: .
J gene: TRBJ2-1
CDR3 DNA: TGCAGTGCTAGAGGAGAGCGGGGGAAGAATGAGCAGTTCTTC
CDR3 protein: CSARGERGKNEQFF